This T cell receptor beta chain was identified in a study of shared clonotypes between healthy human individuals. Remarks on this clone: The antigen is not known.

Every immunoSEQ plate was one replicate of a subset's evenly spread DNA. 300 ng DNA, approximately 30,000 T cell genomes, went into unsorted PBMC replicate PCRs. Ten immunoSEQ deep assay plates served to sequence unsorted PBMC DNA. Profiled with immunoSEQ multiplex PCR; TCRdb holds only in-frame clones, not every one. The table shows approximately 500,000 clones, with 75% to 85% occurring only once. V lost 0 bases and J lost 9; bases outside the gene matches: 5. Germline V gene sequence: CDR1 MNHEY, CDR2 SVGAGI. The CDR3 covers 14 residues. Study-wide points: Depth of sequencing was expected to influence donor clonotype sharing.

The sequence came from a woman between 40 and 50 years old in good health. Some clones in this sample may be carry-over from other donors' samples. The V and J genes are TRBV6-5 and TRBJ1-1; 9 nucleotides align to TRBD1. Sequenced sample: PBMCs. The CDR3 nucleotides are TGTGCCAGCAGTTACTCGACCGGGACAGGGAAAGCTTTCTTT. Encoded protein: CASSYSTGTGKAFF.